A selection of T cell receptor beta chains follows, all from one sample in a study of blood T cell repertoires in COVID-19. Repertoires were generated with immunoSEQ multiplex PCR, while TCRdb's copy carries only in-frame clones and drops some. The table shows over 55,000 clones, with around 90% occurring only once. Source material: peripheral blood. The receptors were gathered from a woman aged 80 or over with COVID-19, enrolled during active disease. CDR3s include the opening cysteine and the closing phenylalanine or tryptophan. Each record gives: CDR3 protein, CDR3 DNA, J gene, clone size, D gene, V gene. The D gene is left open where the match is weak. Expanded clones get a size class; other rows say once, few or many, or leave the size out.

CDR3aa: CASSRLAGGRQETQYF
CDR3nt: TGTGCCAGCAGCCGACTAGCGGGGGGGCGGCAAGAGACCCAGTACTTC
j_gene: TRBJ2-5
abundance: .
d_gene: TRBD2
v_gene: TRBV5-4

CDR3aa: CASSPGPTGFDQPQHF
CDR3nt: TGTGCCAGCAGTCCAGGACCGACAGGGTTCGATCAGCCCCAGCATTTT
j_gene: TRBJ1-5
abundance: .
d_gene: TRBD1
v_gene: TRBV7-8

CDR3aa: CASRQGWHTEAFF
CDR3nt: TGTGCCAGCAGACAGGGGTGGCACACTGAAGCTTTCTTT
j_gene: TRBJ1-1
abundance: .
d_gene: TRBD1
v_gene: TRBV27

CDR3aa: CASSSLEDTQYF
CDR3nt: TGTGCCAGCAGCTCCCTAGAAGATACGCAGTATTTT
j_gene: TRBJ2-3
abundance: once
d_gene: .
v_gene: TRBV5-4

CDR3aa: CASSTGQGIGYTF
CDR3nt: TGTGCCAGCAGCACCGGACAGGGGATTGGCTACACCTTC
j_gene: TRBJ1-2
abundance: .
d_gene: TRBD1
v_gene: TRBV7-3

CDR3aa: CASSLRDKSSYEQYF
CDR3nt: TGTGCCAGCAGCCTCCGGGACAAGAGCTCCTACGAGCAGTACTTC
j_gene: TRBJ2-7
abundance: .
d_gene: .
v_gene: TRBV21-1

CDR3aa: CATSRDPGYEQYF
CDR3nt: TGTGCCACCAGCAGAGATCCAGGGTACGAGCAGTACTTC
j_gene: TRBJ2-7
abundance: .
d_gene: .
v_gene: TRBV15

CDR3aa: CASSLAGLAGATDTQYF
CDR3nt: TGTGCCAGCAGCTTGGCCGGGCTAGCGGGGGCCACAGATACGCAGTATTTT
j_gene: TRBJ2-3
abundance: .
d_gene: TRBD2
v_gene: TRBV5-4

CDR3aa: CASLPRGLAGFHNEQFF
CDR3nt: TGTGCCAGCCTACCCCGGGGACTAGCGGGGTTCCACAATGAGCAGTTCTTC
j_gene: TRBJ2-1
abundance: .
d_gene: TRBD2
v_gene: TRBV2

CDR3aa: CASSLGAVPGYEQYF
CDR3nt: TGTGCCAGCAGCTTAGGTGCGGTCCCTGGCTACGAGCAGTACTTC
j_gene: TRBJ2-7
abundance: few
d_gene: .
v_gene: TRBV5-4

CDR3aa: CASSLGTGLETQYF
CDR3nt: TGTGCTAGCAGCTTAGGGACAGGCCTAGAGACCCAGTACTTC
j_gene: TRBJ2-5
abundance: .
d_gene: TRBD1
v_gene: TRBV7-7

CDR3aa: CASSVVWGGPDTQYF
CDR3nt: TGTGCCAGCAGCGTAGTGTGGGGGGGCCCAGATACGCAGTATTTT
j_gene: TRBJ2-3
abundance: .
d_gene: .
v_gene: TRBV9

CDR3aa: CAISESPRADTQYF
CDR3nt: TGTGCCATCAGTGAGTCCCCGCGAGCAGATACGCAGTATTTT
j_gene: TRBJ2-3
abundance: .
d_gene: .
v_gene: TRBV10-3

CDR3aa: CASRPGQGSAGELFF
CDR3nt: TGTGCCAGCAGGCCCGGACAGGGGAGCGCCGGGGAGCTGTTTTTT
j_gene: TRBJ2-2
abundance: few
d_gene: TRBD1
v_gene: TRBV6-5

CDR3aa: CASSPREGSNQPQHF
CDR3nt: TGTGCCAGCAGCCCCAGAGAGGGTAGCAATCAGCCCCAGCATTTT
j_gene: TRBJ1-5
abundance: .
d_gene: .
v_gene: TRBV7-2

CDR3aa: CASSLQGLGTEAFF
CDR3nt: TGTGCCAGCAGCCTACAGGGGTTGGGGACTGAAGCTTTCTTT
j_gene: TRBJ1-1
abundance: .
d_gene: TRBD1
v_gene: TRBV6-4

CDR3aa: CASSGLAVETQYF
CDR3nt: TGTGCCAGCAGTGGTTTAGCCGTAGAGACCCAGTACTTC
j_gene: TRBJ2-5
abundance: .
d_gene: .
v_gene: TRBV2

CDR3aa: CAISESISSVGTANYGYTF
CDR3nt: TGTGCCATCAGTGAGTCGATTTCATCAGTGGGGACTGCTAACTATGGCTACACCTTC
j_gene: TRBJ1-2
abundance: few
d_gene: .
v_gene: TRBV10-3

CDR3aa: CASSQTSGGANEQFF
CDR3nt: TGTGCCAGCAGCCAGACTAGCGGGGGGGCAAATGAGCAGTTCTTC
j_gene: TRBJ2-1
abundance: .
d_gene: TRBD2
v_gene: TRBV11-1

CDR3aa: CATQERQGAKHNEQFF
CDR3nt: TGTGCCACTCAGGAAAGACAGGGGGCGAAGCACAATGAGCAGTTCTTC
j_gene: TRBJ2-1
abundance: .
d_gene: TRBD1
v_gene: TRBV10-3

CDR3aa: CASPDRRREGYTF
CDR3nt: TGTGCCAGCCCAGACAGGAGAAGGGAGGGCTACACCTTC
j_gene: TRBJ1-2
abundance: .
d_gene: .
v_gene: TRBV2